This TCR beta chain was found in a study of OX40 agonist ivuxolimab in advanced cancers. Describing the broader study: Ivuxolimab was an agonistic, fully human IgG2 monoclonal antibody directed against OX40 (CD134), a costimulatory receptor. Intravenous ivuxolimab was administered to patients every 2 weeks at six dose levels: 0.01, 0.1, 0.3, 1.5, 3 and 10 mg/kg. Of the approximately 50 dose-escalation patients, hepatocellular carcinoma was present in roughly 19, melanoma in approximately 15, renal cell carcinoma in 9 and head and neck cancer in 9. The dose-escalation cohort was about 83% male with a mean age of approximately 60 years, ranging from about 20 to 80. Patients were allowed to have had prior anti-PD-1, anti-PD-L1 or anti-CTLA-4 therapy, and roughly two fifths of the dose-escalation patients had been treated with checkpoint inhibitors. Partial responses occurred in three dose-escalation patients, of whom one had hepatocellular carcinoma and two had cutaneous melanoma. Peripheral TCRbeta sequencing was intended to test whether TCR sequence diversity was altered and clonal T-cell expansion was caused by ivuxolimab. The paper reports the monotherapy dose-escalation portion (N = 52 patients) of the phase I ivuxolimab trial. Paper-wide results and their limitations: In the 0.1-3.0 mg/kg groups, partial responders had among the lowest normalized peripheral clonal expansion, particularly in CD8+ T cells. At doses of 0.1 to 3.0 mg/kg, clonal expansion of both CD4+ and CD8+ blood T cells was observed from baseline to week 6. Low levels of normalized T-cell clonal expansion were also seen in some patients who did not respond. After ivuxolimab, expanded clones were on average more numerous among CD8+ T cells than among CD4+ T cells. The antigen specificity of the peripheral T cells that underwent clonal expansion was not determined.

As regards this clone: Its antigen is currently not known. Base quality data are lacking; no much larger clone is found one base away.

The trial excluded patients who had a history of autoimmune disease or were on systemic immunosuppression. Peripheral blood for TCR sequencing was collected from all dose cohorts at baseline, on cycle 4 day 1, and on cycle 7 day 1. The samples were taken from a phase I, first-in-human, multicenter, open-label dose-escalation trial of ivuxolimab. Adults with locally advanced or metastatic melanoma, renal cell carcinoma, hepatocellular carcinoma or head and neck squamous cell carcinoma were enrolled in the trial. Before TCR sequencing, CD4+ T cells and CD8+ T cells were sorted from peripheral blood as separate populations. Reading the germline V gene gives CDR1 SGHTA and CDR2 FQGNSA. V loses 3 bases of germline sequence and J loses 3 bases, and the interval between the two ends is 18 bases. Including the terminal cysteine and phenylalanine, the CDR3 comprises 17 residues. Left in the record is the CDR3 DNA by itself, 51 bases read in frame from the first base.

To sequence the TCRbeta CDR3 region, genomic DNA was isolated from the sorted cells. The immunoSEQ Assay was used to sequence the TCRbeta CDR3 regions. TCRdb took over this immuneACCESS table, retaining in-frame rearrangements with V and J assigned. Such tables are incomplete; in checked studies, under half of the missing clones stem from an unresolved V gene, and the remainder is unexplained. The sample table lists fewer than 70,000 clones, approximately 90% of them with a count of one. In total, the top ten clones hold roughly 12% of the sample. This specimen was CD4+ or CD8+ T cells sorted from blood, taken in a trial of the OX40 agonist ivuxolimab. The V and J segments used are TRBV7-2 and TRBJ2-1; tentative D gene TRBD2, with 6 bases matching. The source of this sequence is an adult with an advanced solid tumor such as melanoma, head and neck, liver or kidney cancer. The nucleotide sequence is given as TGTGCCAGCAGCTTTCTGGGAACGGGAGCACTCTACAATGAGCAGTTCTTC. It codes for CASSFLGTGALYNEQFF.